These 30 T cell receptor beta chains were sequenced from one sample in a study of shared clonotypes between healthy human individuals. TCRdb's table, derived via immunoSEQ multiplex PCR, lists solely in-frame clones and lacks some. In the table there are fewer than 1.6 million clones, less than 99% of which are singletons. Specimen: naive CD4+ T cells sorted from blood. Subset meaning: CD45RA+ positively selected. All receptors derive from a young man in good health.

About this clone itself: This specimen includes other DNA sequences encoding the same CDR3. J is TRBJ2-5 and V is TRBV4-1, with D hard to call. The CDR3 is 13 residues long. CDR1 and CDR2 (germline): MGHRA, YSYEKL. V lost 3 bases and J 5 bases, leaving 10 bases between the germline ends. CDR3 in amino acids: CASSQVLRETQYF. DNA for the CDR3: TGCGCCAGCAGCCAGGTACTGCGTGAGACCCAGTACTTC.

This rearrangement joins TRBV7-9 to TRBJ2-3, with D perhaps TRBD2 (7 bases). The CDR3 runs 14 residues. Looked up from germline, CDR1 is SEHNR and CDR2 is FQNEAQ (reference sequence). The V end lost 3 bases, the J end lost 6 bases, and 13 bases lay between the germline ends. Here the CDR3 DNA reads TGTGCCAGCAGCTTGCGGGGGCGCAATGATACGCAGTATTTT. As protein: CASSLRGRNDTQYF.

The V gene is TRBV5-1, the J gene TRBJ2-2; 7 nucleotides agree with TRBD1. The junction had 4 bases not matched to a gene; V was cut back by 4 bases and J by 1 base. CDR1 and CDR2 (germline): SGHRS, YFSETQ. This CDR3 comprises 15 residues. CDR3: CASSQGQLNTGELFF. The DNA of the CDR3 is TGCGCCAGCAGCCAGGGACAGTTGAACACCGGGGAGCTGTTTTTT. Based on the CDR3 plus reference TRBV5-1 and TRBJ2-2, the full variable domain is KAGVTQTPRYLIKTRGQQVTLSCSPISGHRSVSWYQQTPGQGLQFLFEYFSETQRNKGNFPGRFSGRQFSNSRSEMNVSTLELGDSALYLCASSQGQLNTGELFFGEGSRLTVL.

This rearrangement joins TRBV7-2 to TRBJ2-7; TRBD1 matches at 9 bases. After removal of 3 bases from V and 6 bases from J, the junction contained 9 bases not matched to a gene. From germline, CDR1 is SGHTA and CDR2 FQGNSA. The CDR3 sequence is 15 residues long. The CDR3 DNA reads TGTGCCAGCAGCTTTCCCGGGACAGGGTTTCGCGAGCAGTACTTC. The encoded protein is CASSFPGTGFREQYF.

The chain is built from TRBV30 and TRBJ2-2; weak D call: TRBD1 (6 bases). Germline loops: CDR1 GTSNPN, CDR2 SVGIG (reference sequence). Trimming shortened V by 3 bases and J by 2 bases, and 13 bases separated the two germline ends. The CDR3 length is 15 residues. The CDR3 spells CAWRSGARNTGELFF. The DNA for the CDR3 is TGTGCCTGGAGATCAGGGGCTAGAAACACCGGGGAGCTGTTTTTT.

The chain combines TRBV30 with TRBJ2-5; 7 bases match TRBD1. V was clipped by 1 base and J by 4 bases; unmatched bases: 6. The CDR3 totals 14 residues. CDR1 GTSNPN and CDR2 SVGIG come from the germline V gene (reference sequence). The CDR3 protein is CAWSGHRGRETQYF. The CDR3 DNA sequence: TGTGCCTGGAGTGGTCACAGGGGACGAGAGACCCAGTACTTC.

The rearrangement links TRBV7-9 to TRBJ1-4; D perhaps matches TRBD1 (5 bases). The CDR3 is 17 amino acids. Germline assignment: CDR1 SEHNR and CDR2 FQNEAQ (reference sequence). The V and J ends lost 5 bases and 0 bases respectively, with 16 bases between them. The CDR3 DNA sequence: TGTGCCAGCAGCGCCACAGGTTTGGTAGCAACTAATGAAAAACTGTTTTTT. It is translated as CASSATGLVATNEKLFF. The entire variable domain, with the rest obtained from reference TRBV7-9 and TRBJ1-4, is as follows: DTGVSQNPRHKITKRGQNVTFRCDPISEHNRLYWYRQTLGQGPEFLTYFQNEAQLEKSRLLSDRFSAERPKGSFSTLEIQRTEQGDSAMYLCASSATGLVATNEKLFFGSGTQLSVL.

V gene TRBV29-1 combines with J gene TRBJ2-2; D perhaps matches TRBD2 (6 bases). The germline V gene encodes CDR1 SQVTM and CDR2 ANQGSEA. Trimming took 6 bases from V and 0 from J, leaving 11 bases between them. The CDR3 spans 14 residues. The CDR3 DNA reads TGCAGCGTGGAAAGCGGGCCGAACACCGGGGAGCTGTTTTTT. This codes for CSVESGPNTGELFF.

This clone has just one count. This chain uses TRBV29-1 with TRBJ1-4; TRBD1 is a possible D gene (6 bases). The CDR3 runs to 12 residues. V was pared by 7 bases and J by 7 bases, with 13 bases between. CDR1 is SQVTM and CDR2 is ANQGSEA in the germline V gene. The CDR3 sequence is CSAYIRGEKLFF. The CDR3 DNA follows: TGCAGCGCCTATATCAGGGGTGAAAAACTGTTTTTT.

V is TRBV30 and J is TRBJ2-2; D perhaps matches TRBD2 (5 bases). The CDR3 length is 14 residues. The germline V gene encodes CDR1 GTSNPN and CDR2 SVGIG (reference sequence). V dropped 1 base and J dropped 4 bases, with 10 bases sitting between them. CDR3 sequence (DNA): TGTGCCTGGAGTGGCCTACTAGTCACCGGGGAGCTGTTTTTT. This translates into CAWSGLLVTGELFF.

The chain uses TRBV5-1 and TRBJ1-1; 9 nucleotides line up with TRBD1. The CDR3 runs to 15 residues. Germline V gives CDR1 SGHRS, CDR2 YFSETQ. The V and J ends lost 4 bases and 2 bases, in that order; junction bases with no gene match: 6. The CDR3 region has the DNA TGCGCCAGCAGCCAGACGGGACAGGGTAACACTGAAGCTTTCTTT. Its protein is CASSQTGQGNTEAFF.

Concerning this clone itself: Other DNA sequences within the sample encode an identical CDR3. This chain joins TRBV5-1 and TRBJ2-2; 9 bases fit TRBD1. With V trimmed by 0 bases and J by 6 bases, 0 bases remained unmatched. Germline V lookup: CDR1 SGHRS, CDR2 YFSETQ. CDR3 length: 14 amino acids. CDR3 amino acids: CASSLGTGAGELFF. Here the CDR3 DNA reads TGCGCCAGCAGCTTGGGGACAGGGGCCGGGGAGCTGTTTTTT. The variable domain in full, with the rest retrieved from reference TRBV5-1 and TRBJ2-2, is KAGVTQTPRYLIKTRGQQVTLSCSPISGHRSVSWYQQTPGQGLQFLFEYFSETQRNKGNFPGRFSGRQFSNSRSEMNVSTLELGDSALYLCASSLGTGAGELFFGEGSRLTVL.

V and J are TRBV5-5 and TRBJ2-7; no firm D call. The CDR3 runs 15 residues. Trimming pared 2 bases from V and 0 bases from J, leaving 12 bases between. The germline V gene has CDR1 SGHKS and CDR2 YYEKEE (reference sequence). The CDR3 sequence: CASSFFARSSYEQYF. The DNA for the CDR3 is TGTGCCAGCAGCTTTTTCGCCAGGAGCTCCTACGAGCAGTACTTC.

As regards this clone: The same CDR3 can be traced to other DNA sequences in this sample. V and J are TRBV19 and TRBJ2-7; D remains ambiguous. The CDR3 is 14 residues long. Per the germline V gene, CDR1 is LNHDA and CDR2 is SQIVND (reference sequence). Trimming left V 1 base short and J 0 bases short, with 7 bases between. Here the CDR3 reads CASSIGLASYEQYF. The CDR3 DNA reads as TGTGCCAGTAGTATAGGCCTTGCCTCCTACGAGCAGTACTTC.

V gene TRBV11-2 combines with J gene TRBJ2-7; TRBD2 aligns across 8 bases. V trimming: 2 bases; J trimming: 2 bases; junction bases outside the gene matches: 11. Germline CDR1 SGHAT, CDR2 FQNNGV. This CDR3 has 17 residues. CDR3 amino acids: CASSLKVMAGGAYEQYF. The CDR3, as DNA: TGTGCCAGCAGCTTAAAAGTTATGGCGGGAGGTGCCTACGAGCAGTACTTC.

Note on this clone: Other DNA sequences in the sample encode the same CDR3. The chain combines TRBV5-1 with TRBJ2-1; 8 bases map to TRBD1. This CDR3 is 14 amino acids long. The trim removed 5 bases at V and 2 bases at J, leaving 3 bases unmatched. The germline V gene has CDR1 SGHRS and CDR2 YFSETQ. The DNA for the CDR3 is TGCGCCAGCAGTTCGGACAGGGCCTACAATGAGCAGTTCTTC. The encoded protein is CASSSDRAYNEQFF. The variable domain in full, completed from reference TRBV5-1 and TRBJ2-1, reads KAGVTQTPRYLIKTRGQQVTLSCSPISGHRSVSWYQQTPGQGLQFLFEYFSETQRNKGNFPGRFSGRQFSNSRSEMNVSTLELGDSALYLCASSSDRAYNEQFFGPGTRLTVL.

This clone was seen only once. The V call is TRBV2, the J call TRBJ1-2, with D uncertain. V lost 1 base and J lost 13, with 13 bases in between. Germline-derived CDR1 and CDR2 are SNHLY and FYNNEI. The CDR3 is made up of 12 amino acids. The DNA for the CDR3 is TGTGCCAGCAGTGAAGAAACCCCACTAATCACCTTC. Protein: CASSEETPLITF.

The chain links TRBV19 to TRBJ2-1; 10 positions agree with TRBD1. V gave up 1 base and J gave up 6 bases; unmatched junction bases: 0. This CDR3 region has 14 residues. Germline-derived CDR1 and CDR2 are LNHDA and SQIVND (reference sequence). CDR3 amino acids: CASSIGTGGNEQFF. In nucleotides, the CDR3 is TGTGCCAGTAGTATAGGGACAGGGGGCAATGAGCAGTTCTTC.

In DNA form, the CDR3 reads TGTGCCAGCAGTGAAGCTGGCGGGAGGGCCCACGAGCAGTACTTC. This encodes CASSEAGGRAHEQYF. This chain uses TRBV6-1 with TRBJ2-7; 9 bases are a match to TRBD2. Unmatched junction bases numbered 5, after V lost 0 bases and J lost 5 bases. Germline CDR1 MNHNS, CDR2 SASEGT. The CDR3 is made up of 15 amino acids.

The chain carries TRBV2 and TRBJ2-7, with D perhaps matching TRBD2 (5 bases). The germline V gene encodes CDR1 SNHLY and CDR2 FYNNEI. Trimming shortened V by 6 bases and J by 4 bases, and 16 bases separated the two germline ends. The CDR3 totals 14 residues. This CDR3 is CASSLRTPPYEQYF. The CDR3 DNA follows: TGTGCCAGCAGCTTAAGGACTCCCCCATACGAGCAGTACTTC.

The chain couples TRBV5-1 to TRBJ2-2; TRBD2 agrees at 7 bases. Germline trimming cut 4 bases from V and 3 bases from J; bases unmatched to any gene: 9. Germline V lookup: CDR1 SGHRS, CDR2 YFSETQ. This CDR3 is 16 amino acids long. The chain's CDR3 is CASSGRASVDTGELFF. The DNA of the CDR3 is TGCGCCAGCAGCGGGAGGGCGAGTGTGGACACCGGGGAGCTGTTTTTT.

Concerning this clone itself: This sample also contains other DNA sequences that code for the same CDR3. In nucleotides, the CDR3 is TGTGCCAGCAGTTCCCTAGGAGGGAGGTACTACGAGCAGTACTTC. It is translated as CASSSLGGRYYEQYF. The V gene is TRBV27, the J gene TRBJ2-7; weak D call: TRBD2 (6 bases). Germline V lookup: CDR1 MNHEY, CDR2 SMNVEV (reference sequence). This CDR3 has 15 amino acids. Trimming removed 4 bases at V and 3 bases at J, with 16 bases between.

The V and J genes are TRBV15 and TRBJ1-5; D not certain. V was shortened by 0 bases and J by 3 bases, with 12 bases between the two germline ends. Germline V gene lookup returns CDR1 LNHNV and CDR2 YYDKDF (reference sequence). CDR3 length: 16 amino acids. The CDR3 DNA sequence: TGTGCCACCAGCAGAGATCAGCAACGATCCAATCAGCCCCAGCATTTT. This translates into CATSRDQQRSNQPQHF.

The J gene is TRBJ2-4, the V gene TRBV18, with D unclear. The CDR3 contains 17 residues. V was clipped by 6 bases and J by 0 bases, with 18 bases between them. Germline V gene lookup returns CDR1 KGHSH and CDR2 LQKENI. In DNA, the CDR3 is TGTGCCAGCTCGCTTTCCCGGACCCAACTAGCCAAAAACATTCAGTACTTC. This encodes CASSLSRTQLAKNIQYF. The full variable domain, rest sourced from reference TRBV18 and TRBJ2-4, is NAGVMQNPRHLVRRRGQEARLRCSPMKGHSHVYWYRQLPEEGLKFMVYLQKENIIDESGMPKERFSAEFPKEGPSILRIQQVVRGDSAAYFCASSLSRTQLAKNIQYFGAGTRLSVL.

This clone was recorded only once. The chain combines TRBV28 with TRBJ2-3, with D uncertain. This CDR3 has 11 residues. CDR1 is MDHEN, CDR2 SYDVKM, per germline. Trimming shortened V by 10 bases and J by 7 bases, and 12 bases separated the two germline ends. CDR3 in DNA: TGTGCCAACCAGGTTGGGTATACGCAGTATTTT. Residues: CANQVGYTQYF.

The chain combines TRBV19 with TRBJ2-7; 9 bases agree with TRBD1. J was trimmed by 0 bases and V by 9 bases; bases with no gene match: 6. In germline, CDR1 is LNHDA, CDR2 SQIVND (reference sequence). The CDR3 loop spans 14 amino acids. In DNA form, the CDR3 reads TGTGCCAGCCGCGACAGGGGGAGCTCCTACGAGCAGTACTTC. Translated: CASRDRGSSYEQYF.

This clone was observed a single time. This CDR3 reads CAISNRQGNENYEQYF. The CDR3 nucleotides are TGTGCCATCAGTAACCGACAGGGGAACGAAAACTACGAGCAGTACTTC. The chain has TRBV10-3 and TRBJ2-7; TRBD1 matches 8 bases. J gave up 3 bases and V 5 bases, and 12 bases lay outside the gene matches. This CDR3 region has 16 residues. Germline V gives CDR1 ENHRY, CDR2 SYGVKD.

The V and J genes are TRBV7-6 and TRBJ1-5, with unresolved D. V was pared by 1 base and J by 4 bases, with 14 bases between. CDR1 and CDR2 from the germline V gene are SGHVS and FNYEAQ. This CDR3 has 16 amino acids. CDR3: CASSLEGPGWNQPQHF. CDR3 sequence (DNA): TGTGCCAGCAGCTTAGAAGGTCCGGGGTGGAATCAGCCCCAGCATTTT. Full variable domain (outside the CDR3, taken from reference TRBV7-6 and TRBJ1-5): GAGVSQSPRYKVTKRGQDVALRCDPISGHVSLYWYRQALGQGPEFLTYFNYEAQQDKSGLPNDRFSAERPEGSISTLTIQRTEQRDSAMYRCASSLEGPGWNQPQHFGDGTRLSIL.

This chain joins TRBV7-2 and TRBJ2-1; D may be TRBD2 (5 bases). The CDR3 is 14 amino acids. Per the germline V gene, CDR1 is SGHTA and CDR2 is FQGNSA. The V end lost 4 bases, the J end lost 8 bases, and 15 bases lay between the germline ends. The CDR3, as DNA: TGTGCCAGCAGCTCGAGCCGCCGGGATGATGAGCAGTTCTTC. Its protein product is CASSSSRRDDEQFF.

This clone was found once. For the CDR3, the DNA is TGTGCCACCGGGCAGGGCCCCGAGCAGTACTTC. Residues: CATGQGPEQYF. The gene calls are TRBV28 and TRBJ2-7; tentative D call: TRBD1 (5 bases). In germline, CDR1 is MDHEN, CDR2 SYDVKM. Trimming took off 10 bases at V and 6 bases at J, with 13 bases between the two ends. The CDR3 is 11 amino acids.